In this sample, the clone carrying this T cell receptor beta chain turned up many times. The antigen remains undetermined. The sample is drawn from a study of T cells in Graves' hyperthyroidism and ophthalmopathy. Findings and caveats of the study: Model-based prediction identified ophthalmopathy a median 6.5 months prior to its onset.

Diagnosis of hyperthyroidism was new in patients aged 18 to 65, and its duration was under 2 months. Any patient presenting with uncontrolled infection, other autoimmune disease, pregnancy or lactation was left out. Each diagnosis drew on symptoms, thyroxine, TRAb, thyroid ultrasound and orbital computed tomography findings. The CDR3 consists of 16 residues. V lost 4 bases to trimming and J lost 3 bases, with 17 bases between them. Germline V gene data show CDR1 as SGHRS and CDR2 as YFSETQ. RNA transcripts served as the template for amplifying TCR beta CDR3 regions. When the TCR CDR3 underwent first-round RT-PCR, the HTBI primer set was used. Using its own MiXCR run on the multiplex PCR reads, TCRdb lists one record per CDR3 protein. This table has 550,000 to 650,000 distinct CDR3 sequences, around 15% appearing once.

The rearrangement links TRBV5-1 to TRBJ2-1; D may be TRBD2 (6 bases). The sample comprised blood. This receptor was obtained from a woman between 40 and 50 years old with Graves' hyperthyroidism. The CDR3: CASSPRRDGNYNEQFF. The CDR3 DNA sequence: TGCGCCAGCAGCCCGAGGCGGGACGGGAACTACAATGAGCAGTTCTTC.